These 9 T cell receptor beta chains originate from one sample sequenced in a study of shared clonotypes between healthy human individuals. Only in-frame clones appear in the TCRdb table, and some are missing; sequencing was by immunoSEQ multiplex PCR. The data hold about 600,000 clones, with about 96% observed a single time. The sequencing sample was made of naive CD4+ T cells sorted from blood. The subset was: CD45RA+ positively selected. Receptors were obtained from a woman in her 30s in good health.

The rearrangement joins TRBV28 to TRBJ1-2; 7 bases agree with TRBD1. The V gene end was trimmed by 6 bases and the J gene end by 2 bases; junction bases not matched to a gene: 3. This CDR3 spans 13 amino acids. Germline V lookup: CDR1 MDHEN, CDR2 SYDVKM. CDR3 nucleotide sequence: TGTGCCAGCAGCCGGGACAGCAACTATGGCTACACCTTC. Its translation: CASSRDSNYGYTF.

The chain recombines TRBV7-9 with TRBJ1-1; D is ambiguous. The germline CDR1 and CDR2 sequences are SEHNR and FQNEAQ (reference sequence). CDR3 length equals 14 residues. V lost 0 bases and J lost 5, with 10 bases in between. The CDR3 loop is CASSLARLSTEAFF. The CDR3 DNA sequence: TGTGCCAGCAGCTTAGCCCGCTTGAGTACTGAAGCTTTCTTT.

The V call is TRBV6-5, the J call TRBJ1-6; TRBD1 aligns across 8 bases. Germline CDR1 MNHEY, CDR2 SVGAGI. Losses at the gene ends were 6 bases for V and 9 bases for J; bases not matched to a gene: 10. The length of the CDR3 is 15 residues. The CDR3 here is CASRPLGQGTSPLHF. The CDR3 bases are TGTGCCAGCAGGCCCCTCGGACAGGGAACTTCACCCCTCCACTTT.

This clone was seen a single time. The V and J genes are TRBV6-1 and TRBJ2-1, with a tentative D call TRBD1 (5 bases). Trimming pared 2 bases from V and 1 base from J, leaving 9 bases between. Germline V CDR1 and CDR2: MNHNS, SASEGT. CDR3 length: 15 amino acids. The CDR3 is CASSEIRDSYNEQFF. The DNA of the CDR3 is TGTGCCAGCAGTGAAATCAGGGATTCCTACAATGAGCAGTTCTTC.

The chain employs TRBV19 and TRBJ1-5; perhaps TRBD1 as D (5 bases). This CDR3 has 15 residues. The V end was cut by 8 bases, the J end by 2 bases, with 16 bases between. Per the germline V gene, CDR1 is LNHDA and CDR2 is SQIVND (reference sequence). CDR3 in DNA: TGTGCCAGTCCACAAGGGGAAGTCGGCAATCAGCCCCAGCATTTT. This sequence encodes CASPQGEVGNQPQHF.

The CDR3 reads CASSLAKHGENYGYTF. The CDR3 nucleotides are TGCGCCAGCAGCTTGGCCAAACATGGAGAGAACTATGGCTACACCTTC. The V and J genes are TRBV5-1 and TRBJ1-2; D is undetermined. CDR1 and CDR2 from the germline V gene are SGHRS and YFSETQ. The CDR3 sequence is 16 residues long. V lost 0 bases and J 2 bases, leaving 14 bases between the germline ends.

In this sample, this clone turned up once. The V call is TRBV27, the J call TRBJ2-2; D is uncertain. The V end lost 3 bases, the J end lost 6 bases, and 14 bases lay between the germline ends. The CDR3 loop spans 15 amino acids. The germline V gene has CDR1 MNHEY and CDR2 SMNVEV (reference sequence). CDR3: CASSFRQTTPGELFF. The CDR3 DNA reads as TGTGCCAGCAGTTTTCGGCAAACCACTCCCGGGGAGCTGTTTTTT.

The CDR3 DNA sequence: TGCGCCAGCAGCCAAGATGGGGGATTCTTCACTGAAGCTTTCTTT. Encoded protein: CASSQDGGFFTEAFF. The chain is built from TRBV4-1 and TRBJ1-1, with D tentatively TRBD1 (5 bases). The germline V gene encodes CDR1 MGHRA and CDR2 YSYEKL. V dropped 0 bases and J dropped 4 bases, with 12 bases sitting between them. The CDR3 loop spans 15 amino acids.

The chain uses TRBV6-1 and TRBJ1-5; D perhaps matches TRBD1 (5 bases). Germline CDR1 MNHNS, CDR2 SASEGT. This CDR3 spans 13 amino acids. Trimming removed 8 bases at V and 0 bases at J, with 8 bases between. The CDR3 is CASETGSNQPQHF. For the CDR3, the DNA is TGTGCCAGCGAAACAGGTAGCAATCAGCCCCAGCATTTT.